The subject of this entry is one TCR beta chain. These data belong to a study of blood T cell repertoires in COVID-19. Sequencing used immunoSEQ multiplex PCR; TCRdb keeps in-frame clones, though not all of them. The sample contains about 37,000 clones, around 90% of which appear only once. Source material: peripheral blood. The sequence derives from a human donor in a cohort sampled during active COVID-19.

CDR3 in amino acids: CSAEGGWWETQYF. DNA for the CDR3: TGCAGCGCCGAGGGTGGGTGGTGGGAGACCCAGTACTTC. The chain has TRBV29-1 and TRBJ2-5; D might be TRBD2 (5 bases). This CDR3 has 13 residues. The V and J ends lost 7 bases and 5 bases respectively, with 17 bases between them. Germline V CDR1 and CDR2: SQVTM, ANQGSEA.